A selection of T cell receptor beta chains follows, all from one sample in a study of blood T cell repertoires in COVID-19. This table comes from immunoSEQ multiplex PCR, and its TCRdb copy is limited to in-frame clones, with some not included. The table includes 95,000 to 150,000 clones, 60% to 80% detected once. Sequencing was done on a sample of peripheral blood. These receptors came from a man older than 75 with COVID-19, enrolled during active disease. The CDR3 runs from the conserved cysteine through the conserved F or W. A D gene is named only where the DNA matches it firmly. Where a row states a size, it is once, few, many or the class of an expanded clone; other rows omit it.

v_call: TRBV9
clone_size: few
d_call: TRBD1
j_call: TRBJ1-4
cdr3_aa: CASSVERGLSNEKLFF
cdr3_nt: TGTGCCAGCAGCGTAGAAAGGGGGCTATCTAATGAAAAACTGTTTTTT

v_call: TRBV7-2
clone_size: NA
d_call: TRBD2
j_call: TRBJ2-7
cdr3_aa: CASSPLAGGSYEQYF
cdr3_nt: TGTGCCAGCAGCCCGCTAGCGGGAGGCTCCTACGAGCAGTACTTC

v_call: TRBV3-1/TRBV3-2
clone_size: NA
d_call: NA
j_call: TRBJ1-4
cdr3_aa: CASSRGSGGEKLFF
cdr3_nt: TGTGCCAGCAGCCGCGGGTCCGGGGGGGAAAAACTGTTTTTT

v_call: TRBV19
clone_size: NA
d_call: TRBD1
j_call: TRBJ2-2
cdr3_aa: CASKSGTGGIGTGELFF
cdr3_nt: TGTGCCAGTAAAAGCGGGACAGGGGGAATTGGCACCGGGGAGCTGTTTTTT

v_call: TRBV19
clone_size: NA
d_call: NA
j_call: TRBJ2-7
cdr3_aa: CASSIGTAPPHEQYF
cdr3_nt: TGTGCCAGTAGTATAGGAACAGCCCCTCCCCACGAGCAGTACTTC

v_call: TRBV18
clone_size: NA
d_call: NA
j_call: TRBJ2-5
cdr3_aa: CASSPNGETQYF
cdr3_nt: TGTGCCAGCTCACCTAACGGGGAGACCCAGTACTTC

v_call: TRBV5-1
clone_size: NA
d_call: TRBD2
j_call: TRBJ2-2
cdr3_aa: CASSLVGGSPGGELFF
cdr3_nt: TGCGCCAGCAGCTTGGTTGGCGGGAGCCCTGGCGGGGAGCTGTTTTTT

v_call: TRBV2
clone_size: NA
d_call: NA
j_call: TRBJ2-7
cdr3_aa: CASRTGSEGEQYF
cdr3_nt: TGTGCCAGCAGAACGGGGTCGGAGGGAGAGCAGTACTTC

v_call: TRBV29-1
clone_size: NA
d_call: TRBD2
j_call: TRBJ2-7
cdr3_aa: CSVVSGRANYEQYF
cdr3_nt: TGCAGCGTGGTAAGCGGGAGGGCGAACTACGAGCAGTACTTC

v_call: TRBV7-2
clone_size: NA
d_call: NA
j_call: TRBJ1-5
cdr3_aa: CASSWGVSQPQHF
cdr3_nt: TGTGCCAGCAGCTGGGGGGTTAGTCAGCCCCAGCATTTT

v_call: TRBV5-4
clone_size: NA
d_call: TRBD1
j_call: TRBJ2-5
cdr3_aa: CASSGTGGEETQYF
cdr3_nt: TGTGCCAGCAGCGGGACAGGGGGCGAGGAGACCCAGTACTTC

v_call: TRBV7-2
clone_size: NA
d_call: NA
j_call: TRBJ2-6
cdr3_aa: CAVPLQGSSGANVLTF
cdr3_nt: TGTGCCGTGCCGCTACAGGGTTCCTCTGGGGCCAACGTCCTGACTTTC

v_call: TRBV2
clone_size: NA
d_call: NA
j_call: TRBJ2-7
cdr3_aa: CASRGLPVTEQYF
cdr3_nt: TGTGCCAGCAGGGGACTTCCAGTGACGGAGCAGTACTTC

v_call: TRBV30
clone_size: NA
d_call: TRBD1
j_call: TRBJ1-1
cdr3_aa: CAWSIRTGRAFF
cdr3_nt: TGTGCCTGGAGCATACGGACAGGGAGAGCTTTCTTT

v_call: TRBV28
clone_size: NA
d_call: NA
j_call: TRBJ1-2
cdr3_aa: CASSSPPGGGGYGYTF
cdr3_nt: TGTGCCAGCAGTTCCCCTCCAGGTGGGGGGGGCTATGGCTACACCTTC

v_call: TRBV12-3/TRBV12-4
clone_size: NA
d_call: NA
j_call: TRBJ1-1
cdr3_aa: CASSLQGNTEAFF
cdr3_nt: TGTGCCAGCAGTTTGCAGGGGAACACTGAAGCTTTCTTT

v_call: TRBV3-1/TRBV3-2
clone_size: NA
d_call: NA
j_call: TRBJ1-2
cdr3_aa: CASSPPGAGYTF
cdr3_nt: TGTGCCAGCAGCCCCCCAGGCGCCGGCTACACCTTC

v_call: TRBV3-1/TRBV3-2
clone_size: NA
d_call: TRBD1
j_call: TRBJ1-2
cdr3_aa: CASSPRQGLYYGYTF
cdr3_nt: TGTGCCAGCAGCCCCCGACAGGGGCTTTACTATGGCTACACCTTC

v_call: TRBV7-9
clone_size: NA
d_call: TRBD1
j_call: TRBJ1-1
cdr3_aa: CASSRQGWEAFF
cdr3_nt: TGTGCCAGCAGCCGACAGGGCTGGGAAGCTTTCTTT

v_call: TRBV4-1
clone_size: NA
d_call: TRBD2
j_call: TRBJ2-7
cdr3_aa: CASSQGGLAGDGIYEQYF
cdr3_nt: TGCGCCAGCAGCCAAGGGGGGCTAGCGGGAGACGGGATCTACGAGCAGTACTTC

v_call: TRBV29-1
clone_size: NA
d_call: TRBD2
j_call: TRBJ2-3
cdr3_aa: CSVAPPGLAFGDTQYF
cdr3_nt: TGCAGCGTTGCCCCCCCGGGACTAGCATTCGGGGATACGCAGTATTTT

v_call: TRBV11-2
clone_size: NA
d_call: TRBD1
j_call: TRBJ2-7
cdr3_aa: CASSLSTGPYEQYF
cdr3_nt: TGTGCCAGCAGCCTTTCGACAGGGCCCTACGAGCAGTACTTC

v_call: TRBV28
clone_size: NA
d_call: TRBD2
j_call: TRBJ2-7
cdr3_aa: CASSSPGTSGDHSGAPREQYF
cdr3_nt: TGTGCCAGCAGTTCACCTGGGACTAGCGGGGACCATAGTGGGGCTCCTCGGGAGCAGTACTTC

v_call: TRBV12-3/TRBV12-4
clone_size: few
d_call: NA
j_call: TRBJ1-5
cdr3_aa: CASSPNSGGNQHF
cdr3_nt: TGTGCCAGCAGCCCCAACTCCGGGGGAAACCAGCATTTT

v_call: TRBV7-2
clone_size: NA
d_call: TRBD1
j_call: TRBJ2-3
cdr3_aa: CASSFVGQGTDTQYF
cdr3_nt: TGTGCCAGCAGCTTCGTCGGACAGGGAACAGATACGCAGTATTTT

v_call: TRBV5-1
clone_size: NA
d_call: TRBD2
j_call: TRBJ2-7
cdr3_aa: CASSLAGGGDEQYF
cdr3_nt: TGCGCCAGCAGCTTAGCGGGAGGGGGAGACGAGCAGTACTTC

v_call: TRBV7-2
clone_size: few
d_call: NA
j_call: TRBJ1-2
cdr3_aa: CASSLGGGLSSNYGYTF
cdr3_nt: TGTGCCAGCAGCTTAGGCGGAGGGCTAAGCTCTAACTATGGCTACACCTTC

v_call: TRBV7-2
clone_size: few
d_call: NA
j_call: TRBJ1-1
cdr3_aa: CASSSSQVRGTEAFF
cdr3_nt: TGTGCCAGCAGCTCTTCTCAGGTTCGGGGCACTGAAGCTTTCTTT

v_call: TRBV5-4
clone_size: NA
d_call: TRBD1
j_call: TRBJ1-2
cdr3_aa: CASSLEAGGFPGYTF
cdr3_nt: TGTGCCAGCAGCTTGGAGGCAGGGGGCTTTCCTGGCTACACCTTC

v_call: TRBV9
clone_size: NA
d_call: TRBD2
j_call: TRBJ2-2
cdr3_aa: CASSGTSGRTGELFF
cdr3_nt: TGTGCCAGCAGCGGGACTAGCGGGAGAACCGGGGAGCTGTTTTTT

v_call: TRBV12-2
clone_size: NA
d_call: NA
j_call: TRBJ2-7
cdr3_aa: CASRLPGQVPGYEQYF
cdr3_nt: TGTGCAAGTCGCTTACCTGGACAGGTTCCTGGGTACGAGCAGTACTTC

v_call: TRBV19
clone_size: once
d_call: NA
j_call: TRBJ1-3
cdr3_aa: CASTPREGNTIYF
cdr3_nt: TGTGCCAGTACCCCCCGGGAGGGAAACACCATATATTTT

v_call: TRBV2
clone_size: NA
d_call: NA
j_call: TRBJ1-1
cdr3_aa: CASSVGRGEAFF
cdr3_nt: TGTGCCAGCAGTGTCGGGAGGGGTGAAGCTTTCTTT

v_call: TRBV28
clone_size: few
d_call: TRBD1
j_call: TRBJ1-4
cdr3_aa: CASKTGGSSEKLFF
cdr3_nt: TGTGCCAGCAAAACAGGGGGTTCAAGTGAAAAACTGTTTTTT

v_call: TRBV5-4
clone_size: NA
d_call: NA
j_call: TRBJ1-1
cdr3_aa: CASSSRTGDTEAFF
cdr3_nt: TGTGCCAGCAGCTCCAGGACTGGGGACACTGAAGCTTTCTTT

v_call: TRBV27
clone_size: NA
d_call: TRBD2
j_call: TRBJ2-7
cdr3_aa: CASSLGLNYGYEQYF
cdr3_nt: TGTGCCAGCAGTTTGGGACTAAACTATGGCTACGAGCAGTACTTC

v_call: TRBV15
clone_size: few
d_call: NA
j_call: TRBJ2-1
cdr3_aa: CATSGSASYNEQFF
cdr3_nt: TGTGCCACCAGCGGTAGCGCCTCCTACAATGAGCAGTTCTTC

v_call: TRBV18
clone_size: NA
d_call: NA
j_call: TRBJ2-6
cdr3_aa: CASSPSEGVSSGANVLTF
cdr3_nt: TGTGCCAGCTCACCCTCAGAGGGGGTAAGCTCTGGGGCCAACGTCCTGACTTTC

v_call: TRBV4-2
clone_size: NA
d_call: NA
j_call: TRBJ2-3
cdr3_aa: CASSLSPDREGWDTQYF
cdr3_nt: TGTGCCAGCAGCCTCTCCCCGGACAGGGAGGGTTGGGATACGCAGTATTTT

v_call: TRBV11-3
clone_size: once
d_call: TRBD2
j_call: TRBJ2-5
cdr3_aa: CASSLGSGTLETQYF
cdr3_nt: TGTGCCAGCAGCTTAGGTAGCGGGACCCTCGAGACCCAGTACTTC

v_call: TRBV9
clone_size: NA
d_call: TRBD1
j_call: TRBJ1-6
cdr3_aa: CASSVGWTGGDNSPLHF
cdr3_nt: TGTGCCAGCAGCGTAGGATGGACAGGGGGCGATAATTCACCCCTCCACTTT

v_call: TRBV10-3
clone_size: NA
d_call: TRBD1
j_call: TRBJ1-6
cdr3_aa: CASQGGTDRSPLHF
cdr3_nt: TGTGCCTCCCAAGGTGGGACAGACCGTTCACCCCTCCACTTT

v_call: TRBV6-5
clone_size: NA
d_call: NA
j_call: TRBJ2-7
cdr3_aa: CASSSGGLLDEQYF
cdr3_nt: TGTGCCAGCAGTTCCGGTGGGCTCCTGGATGAGCAGTACTTC

v_call: TRBV5-1
clone_size: few
d_call: TRBD2
j_call: TRBJ2-1
cdr3_aa: CASSPLPGLAGNEQFF
cdr3_nt: TGCGCCAGCAGCCCACTTCCGGGACTAGCGGGAAATGAGCAGTTCTTC